The clone carrying this T cell receptor (beta chain) was counted between two and nine times. The data were produced by immunoSEQ multiplex PCR, yet TCRdb's version contains in-frame clones alone and is incomplete. Here the sample spans a few hundred thousand clones, 70% to 90% being singletons. These data come from a study of blood T cell repertoires in COVID-19. Germline V CDR1 and CDR2: SGHRS, YFSETQ. This CDR3 is built from 16 residues. Trimming removed 5 bases from V and 1 base from J; junction bases left unmatched: 7. The chain is built from TRBV5-1 and TRBJ2-2; 8 bases fit TRBD2. This receptor was identified in a woman between 25 and 40 years old who had recovered from COVID-19. The specimen was peripheral blood. The CDR3 DNA follows: TGCGCCAGCAGTACCCTAGCGGGCATGAACACCGGGGAGCTGTTTTTT. It encodes CASSTLAGMNTGELFF.